The 27 T cell receptor beta chains below were found in one sample sequenced in a study of human T cells and chemical hapten exposure. Time point: patch test 1, 2 weeks after DPC sensitization. The treatment: therapeutic diphenylcyclopropenone sensitization with weekly scalp DPC. MiXCR was run by TCRdb on the RACE reads, yielding one entry per CDR3 protein. The sample holds 150,000 to 200,000 distinct CDR3 sequences, more than 12% seen once. This sample comprised whole blood, obtained in connection with sensitization to the hapten diphenylcyclopropenone (DPC). The receptors were sampled from a woman aged 25-40 years with alopecia areata. Some clones in this sample may be carry-over from other donors' samples.

The sample holds many counts of this clonotype. The chain links TRBV6-6 to TRBJ1-2, with unresolved D. The CDR3 covers 12 residues. Germline assignment: CDR1 MNHNY and CDR2 SVGAGI (reference sequence). V lost 5 bases and J lost 7, with 11 bases in between. CDR3 loop: CASSPALSGYTF. CDR3 coding DNA: TGTGCCAGCAGTCCAGCGTTGAGTGGCTACACCTTC.

The gene calls are TRBV5-1 and TRBJ2-7, with a possible D match to TRBD1 (5 bases). This CDR3 spans 15 amino acids. The ends were cut back, 6 bases at V and 0 bases at J, with 16 bases in the middle. The germline V gene encodes CDR1 SGHRS and CDR2 YFSETQ. The DNA for the CDR3 is TGCGCCAGCACCTCAGGGTTGTCGAACTCCTACGAGCAGTACTTC. Protein: CASTSGLSNSYEQYF.

V usage is TRBV4-1 and J usage is TRBJ1-1; D gene uncertain. V was clipped by 1 base and J by 4 bases, with 13 bases between them. Germline assignment: CDR1 MGHRA and CDR2 YSYEKL. The CDR3 totals 15 residues. CDR3 nucleotides: TGCGCCAGCAGCCAAGGATCAGGTGGAGGCACTGAAGCTTTCTTT. This gives the protein CASSQGSGGGTEAFF.

A note on this clonotype: Being one base from a much bigger clone, this may be a read error. The CDR3: CAGWGQKLTGELFF. Here the CDR3 DNA reads TGTGCCGGCTGGGGACAGAAACTGACCGGGGAGCTGTTTTTT. V is TRBV6-1 and J is TRBJ2-2; 7 nucleotides line up with TRBD1. Germline CDR1 is MNHNS and CDR2 is SASEGT. The CDR3 runs to 14 residues. V lost 11 bases and J lost 5; bases outside the gene matches: 11.

V and J are TRBV6-5 and TRBJ1-1, with D possibly matching TRBD1 (5 bases). CDR1 is MNHEY, CDR2 SVGAGI, per germline. With 8 bases removed from V and 1 base from J, the gap between germline ends came to 14 bases. The CDR3 is 14 amino acids. CDR3 sequence reads: CASGPLTENTEAFF. CDR3 coding DNA: TGTGCCAGCGGTCCGTTGACAGAGAACACTGAAGCTTTCTTT.

V usage is TRBV19 and J usage is TRBJ2-7, with D unresolved. The V end lost 3 bases, the J end lost 6 bases, and 12 bases lay between the germline ends. Looked up from germline, CDR1 is LNHDA and CDR2 is SQIVND (reference sequence). The CDR3 is 13 residues long. This CDR3 reads CASSIANIGEQYF. CDR3 DNA: TGTGCCAGTAGTATTGCGAATATCGGCGAGCAGTACTTC.

CDR3 residues: CASSLSVRLNEAFF. CDR3 in DNA: TGTGCCAGCAGCTTATCCGTACGCCTCAATGAAGCTTTCTTT. The chain joins TRBV7-6 to TRBJ1-1; D is undetermined. This CDR3 is 14 amino acids long. CDR1 is SGHVS, CDR2 FNYEAQ, per germline. V dropped 2 bases and J dropped 7 bases, with 14 bases sitting between them.

In its sample, this clonotype was seen a few times. The chain carries TRBV5-1 and TRBJ2-2, with 7 bases that match TRBD1. CDR1 and CDR2 from the germline V gene are SGHRS and YFSETQ. This CDR3 contains 13 residues. Trimming at V came to 8 bases and at J to 2 bases, leaving 3 bases not matched to a gene. CDR3 in amino acids: CASYRGNTGELFF. CDR3 bases: TGCGCCAGTTACAGGGGTAACACCGGGGAGCTGTTTTTT.

This clonotype has only a few counts. V is TRBV20-1 and J is TRBJ2-1, with TRBD2 matching 7 bases. The CDR3 is 14 amino acids. From germline, CDR1 is DFQATT and CDR2 SNEGSKA (reference sequence). The V gene end was trimmed by 6 bases and the J gene end by 0 bases; junction bases not matched to a gene: 5. CDR3 amino acids: CSAGRGTSYNEQFF. CDR3 coding DNA: TGCAGTGCCGGGCGGGGGACCTCCTACAATGAGCAGTTCTTC.

Worth noting for this clonotype: A junction end diverges from the germline sequence, so it may reflect a read error. The gene calls are TRBV6-6 and TRBJ1-3; 11 bases align to TRBD1. Germline V gives CDR1 MNHNY, CDR2 SVGAGI (reference sequence). The CDR3 sequence is 18 residues long. The CDR3 loop is CASSYASGQGAEGNSIYF. For the CDR3, the DNA is TGTGCCAGCAGTTACGCGAGCGGACAGGGGGCGGAAGGAAACTCCATATATTTT.

The CDR3 DNA follows: TGTGCCAGCAGCACGGGACTAGTGTACAATGAGCAGTTCTTC. The encoded protein is CASSTGLVYNEQFF. The chain uses TRBV7-9 and TRBJ2-1, with TRBD2 matching over 8 bases. The CDR3 runs 14 residues. CDR1 is SEHNR and CDR2 is FQNEAQ in the germline V gene (reference sequence). J gave up 4 bases and V 5 bases, and 4 bases lay outside the gene matches.

Many counts were recorded for this clonotype. This sequence joins TRBV24-1 and TRBJ2-1; D uncertain. V was clipped by 2 bases and J by 6 bases, with 7 bases between them. The CDR3 is made up of 13 amino acids. Germline V gene sequence: CDR1 KGHDR, CDR2 SFDVKD. CDR3 bases: TGTGCCACCAGTGATTCAACCACCAATGAGCAGTTCTTC. Protein sequence: CATSDSTTNEQFF.

This clonotype was observed a few times. The rearrangement joins TRBV4-2 to TRBJ1-1, with D uncertain. The CDR3 is made up of 13 amino acids. Deletions cut 1 base from V and 1 base from J, with 4 bases between. Germline V gene data show CDR1 as LGHNA and CDR2 as YNFKEQ. CDR3 loop: CASSQVTNTEAFF. In DNA form, the CDR3 reads TGTGCCAGCAGCCAAGTTACGAACACTGAAGCTTTCTTT.

This clonotype showed up many times. The chain recombines TRBV7-9 with TRBJ2-2; unclear D gene. This CDR3 spans 14 amino acids. V dropped 6 bases and J dropped 0 bases, with 8 bases sitting between them. The germline CDR1 and CDR2 sequences are SEHNR and FQNEAQ (reference sequence). As DNA, the CDR3 is TGTGCCAGCAGTCAGGATTCGAACACCGGGGAGCTGTTTTTT. It specifies CASSQDSNTGELFF.

This sequence joins TRBV20-1 and TRBJ1-2, with 7 positions matching TRBD1. The V segment lost 3 bases and the J segment 6 bases; nucleotides outside the gene matches: 4. The CDR3 is 12 amino acids. Germline CDR1 reads DFQATT; CDR2 reads SNEGSKA (reference sequence). CDR3 DNA: TGCAGTGCTAGTCGACAGGGTCATGGCTACACCTTC. This translates into CSASRQGHGYTF.

The chain employs TRBV9 and TRBJ1-1; a possible D gene is TRBD1 (5 bases). Trimming cost V 0 bases and J 5 bases, with 14 bases left between them. This CDR3 has 15 amino acids. The germline gives CDR1 SGDLS, CDR2 YYNGEE. CDR3: CASSVDPRGGTEAFF. The CDR3 nucleotides are TGTGCCAGCAGCGTAGACCCCCGCGGGGGTACTGAAGCTTTCTTT. The whole variable domain, filled in from reference TRBV9 and TRBJ1-1, reads DSGVTQTPKHLITATGQRVTLRCSPRSGDLSVYWYQQSLDQGLQFLIQYYNGEERAKGNILERFSAQQFPDLHSELNLSSLELGDSALYFCASSVDPRGGTEAFFGQGTRLTVV.

J is TRBJ2-7 and V is TRBV28, with TRBD2 matching 11 bases. After removal of 6 bases from V and 4 bases from J, the junction contained 8 bases not matched to a gene. The CDR3 runs to 15 residues. The V gene's germline CDR1 is MDHEN and CDR2 SYDVKM. This CDR3 reads CASSRVSGGAYEQYF. CDR3 sequence (DNA): TGTGCCAGCAGCCGAGTTAGCGGGGGGGCTTACGAGCAGTACTTC.

The chain carries TRBV7-9 and TRBJ2-2, with D possibly matching TRBD2 (6 bases). The CDR3 covers 15 residues. Trimming removed 2 bases at V and 0 bases at J, with 7 bases between. Germline CDR1 SEHNR, CDR2 FQNEAQ (reference sequence). The CDR3 region is CASSLREANTGELFF. The DNA for the CDR3 is TGTGCCAGCAGCTTAAGGGAGGCGAACACCGGGGAGCTGTTTTTT.

This clonotype was seen a few times. The chain recombines TRBV21-1 with TRBJ1-5; the D segment call TRBD1 is taken from the table without a DNA check. TRBV21-1 is labeled a pseudogene. The CDR3 contains 19 residues. The CDR3 DNA sequence: TGTGCCAGCAGCAAAGGAGAGCACAGGGGGTATGTCAGCAATCAGCCCCAGCATTTT. Translating gives CASSKGEHRGYVSNQPQHF.

This clonotype was seen a handful of times. This rearrangement joins TRBV29-1 to TRBJ2-2; D is possibly TRBD2 (6 bases). Trimming stripped 6 bases from V and 0 bases from J, with 14 bases between. From germline, CDR1 is SQVTM and CDR2 ANQGSEA. The CDR3 spans 15 residues. This CDR3 is CSVRVGTANTGELFF. CDR3 bases: TGCAGCGTGAGGGTGGGGACTGCGAACACCGGGGAGCTGTTTTTT.

The J gene is TRBJ2-3, the V gene TRBV7-9, with unresolved D. The germline CDR1 and CDR2 sequences are SEHNR and FQNEAQ (reference sequence). CDR3 size: 15 residues. V lost 7 bases and J 2 bases, leaving 16 bases between the germline ends. The CDR3 here is CASTQTRSYTDTQYF. The DNA for the CDR3 is TGTGCCAGCACCCAGACCCGGTCATACACAGATACGCAGTATTTT.

This clonotype came up a few times. The V and J genes are TRBV29-1 and TRBJ2-3; D remains unclear. V lost 1 base to trimming and J lost 2 bases, with 10 bases between them. The CDR3 runs 14 residues. Germline assignment: CDR1 SQVTM and CDR2 ANQGSEA. The CDR3 here is CSVEVGSSTDTQYF. CDR3 sequence (DNA): TGCAGCGTTGAAGTGGGCAGTTCCACAGATACGCAGTATTTT.

Many counts were recorded for this clonotype. The chain couples TRBV24-1 to TRBJ1-2, with no clear D. Germline assignment: CDR1 KGHDR and CDR2 SFDVKD. This CDR3 is 12 amino acids long. Trimming took 7 bases from V and 4 from J, leaving 9 bases between them. The CDR3, as DNA: TGTGCCACCAGCGACGGACTCTATGGCTACACCTTC. Residues: CATSDGLYGYTF.

The rearrangement joins TRBV5-1 to TRBJ2-1; D possibly corresponds to TRBD2 (7 bases). The V gene lost 0 bases and the J gene lost 6 bases, with 16 bases spanning the gap. The germline V gene encodes CDR1 SGHRS and CDR2 YFSETQ. This CDR3 region has 16 residues. The CDR3 loop is CASSLAGRGAPNEQFF. In DNA, the CDR3 is TGCGCCAGCAGCTTGGCTGGCCGGGGGGCCCCCAATGAGCAGTTCTTC.

The gene calls are TRBV12-3 or TRBV12-4 and TRBJ1-1; D remains unclear. There are 13 residues in the CDR3. Trimming cost V 6 bases and J 0 bases, with 8 bases left between them. CDR3 sequence reads: CASRSQLNTEAFF. The CDR3 DNA reads TGTGCCAGCAGGTCACAGCTGAACACTGAAGCTTTCTTT.

Ten or more counts support this clonotype. The V and J genes are TRBV29-1 and TRBJ1-2; TRBD1 matches 8 bases. The CDR3 has 12 residues. Germline-derived CDR1 and CDR2 are SQVTM and ANQGSEA. Trimming cost V 5 bases and J 8 bases; bases outside gene matches: 7. The CDR3 DNA reads as TGCAGCGTTTCCCAGGGGGCAGAAGGCTACACCTTC. This codes for CSVSQGAEGYTF.

The genes are TRBV28 and TRBJ1-1, with D hard to call. Trimming took 7 bases from V and 0 from J, leaving 21 bases between them. Germline V gives CDR1 MDHEN, CDR2 SYDVKM. This CDR3 is built from 17 residues. Written as DNA, the CDR3 is TGTGCCAGCACCTTGGACCCTTTTGTCGCTATGAACACTGAAGCTTTCTTT. Translation: CASTLDPFVAMNTEAFF.